One T cell receptor (beta chain) is described in this entry. Membership in each cohort depended on participant-reported clinical history. This entry comes from a study of blood T cell repertoires in COVID-19. Looking at the study overall: T cells, B-cell-depleted T cells, or PBMCs supplied cDNA or gDNA.

In the original processing: The authors estimated nucleated cell counts from reference gene primer amplification. Here immunoSEQ multiplex PCR was the method, and the copy in TCRdb shows in-frame clones only, minus some. The D gene and trimming were derived from the DNA, and the V and J assignments and clone size from that table. In the table there are fewer than 250,000 clones, around 86% of which are singletons. Trimming shortened V by 4 bases and J by 5 bases, and 12 bases separated the two germline ends. The CDR3 is 13 residues long. Germline V gene lookup returns CDR1 SGHDT and CDR2 YYEEEE. The V and J genes are TRBV5-6 and TRBJ2-5, with TRBD1 as a possible D gene (6 bases). The sample consisted of PBMCs or T cells enriched from blood (not recorded which). The receptor was isolated from a woman between 50 and 59 years old with acute COVID-19. The CDR3 loop reads CASSPDSSETQYF. The DNA of the CDR3 is TGTGCCAGCAGCCCGGACAGTTCGGAGACCCAGTACTTC.